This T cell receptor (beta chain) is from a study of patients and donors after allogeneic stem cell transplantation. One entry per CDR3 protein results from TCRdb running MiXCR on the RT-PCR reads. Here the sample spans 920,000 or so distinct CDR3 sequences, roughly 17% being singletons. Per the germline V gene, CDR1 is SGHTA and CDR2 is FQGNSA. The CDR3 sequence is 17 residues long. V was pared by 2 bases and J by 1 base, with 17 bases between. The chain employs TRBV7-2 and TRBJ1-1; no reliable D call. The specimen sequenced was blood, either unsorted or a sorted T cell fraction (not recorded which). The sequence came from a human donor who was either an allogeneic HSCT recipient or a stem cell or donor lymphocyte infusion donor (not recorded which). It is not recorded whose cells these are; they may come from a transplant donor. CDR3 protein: CASSLKGPGRWNTEAFF. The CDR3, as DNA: TGTGCCAGCAGCTTAAAGGGCCCCGGACGGTGGAACACTGAAGCTTTCTTT.